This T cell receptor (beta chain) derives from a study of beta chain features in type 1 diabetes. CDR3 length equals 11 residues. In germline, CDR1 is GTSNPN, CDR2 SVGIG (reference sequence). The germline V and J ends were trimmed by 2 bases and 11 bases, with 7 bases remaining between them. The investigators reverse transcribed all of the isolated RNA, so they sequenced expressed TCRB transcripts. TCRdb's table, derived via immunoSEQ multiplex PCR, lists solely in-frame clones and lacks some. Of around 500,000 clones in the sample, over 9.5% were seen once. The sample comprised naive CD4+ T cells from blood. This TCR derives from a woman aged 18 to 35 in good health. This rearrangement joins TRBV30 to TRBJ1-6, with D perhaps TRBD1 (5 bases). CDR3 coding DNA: TGTGCCTGGAGTCGGGGCGCACCCCTCCACTTT. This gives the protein CAWSRGAPLHF.